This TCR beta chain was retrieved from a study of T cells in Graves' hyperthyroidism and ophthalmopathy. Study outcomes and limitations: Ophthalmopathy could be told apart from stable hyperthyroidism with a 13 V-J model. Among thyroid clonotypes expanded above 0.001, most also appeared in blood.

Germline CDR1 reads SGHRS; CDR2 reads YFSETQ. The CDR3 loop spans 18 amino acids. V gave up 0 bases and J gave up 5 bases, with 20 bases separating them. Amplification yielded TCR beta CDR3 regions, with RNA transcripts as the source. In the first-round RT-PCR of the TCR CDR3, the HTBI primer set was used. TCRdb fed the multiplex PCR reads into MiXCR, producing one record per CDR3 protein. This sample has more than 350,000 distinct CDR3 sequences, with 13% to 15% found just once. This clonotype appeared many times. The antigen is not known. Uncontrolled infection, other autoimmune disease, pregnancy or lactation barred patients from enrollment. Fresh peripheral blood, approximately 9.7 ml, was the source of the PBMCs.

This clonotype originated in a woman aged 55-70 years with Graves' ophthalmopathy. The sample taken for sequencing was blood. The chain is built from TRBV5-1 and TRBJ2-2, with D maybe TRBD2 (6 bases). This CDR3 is CASSLVATGSFGTGELFF. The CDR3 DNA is TGCGCCAGCAGCTTGGTAGCTACCGGGAGCTTTGGAACCGGGGAGCTGTTTTTT.